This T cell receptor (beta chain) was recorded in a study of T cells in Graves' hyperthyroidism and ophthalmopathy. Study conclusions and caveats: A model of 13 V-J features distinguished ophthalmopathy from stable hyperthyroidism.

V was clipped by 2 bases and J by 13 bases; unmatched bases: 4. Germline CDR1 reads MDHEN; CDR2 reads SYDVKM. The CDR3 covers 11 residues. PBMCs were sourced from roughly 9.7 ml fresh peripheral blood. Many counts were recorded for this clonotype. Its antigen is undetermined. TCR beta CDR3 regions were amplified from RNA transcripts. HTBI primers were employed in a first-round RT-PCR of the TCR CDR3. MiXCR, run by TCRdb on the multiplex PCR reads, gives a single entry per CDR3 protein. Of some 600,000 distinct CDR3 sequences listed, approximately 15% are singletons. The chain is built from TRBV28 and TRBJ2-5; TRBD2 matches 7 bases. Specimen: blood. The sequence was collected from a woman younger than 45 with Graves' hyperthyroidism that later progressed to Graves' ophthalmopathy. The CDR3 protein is CASSLRTRWYF. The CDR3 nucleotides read TGTGCCAGCAGTTTAAGGACTAGATGGTACTTC.